This TCR beta chain is from a study of blood T cell repertoires in COVID-19. Study overall: Acute-phase and convalescent COVID-19 samples originated in the United States, Italy and Spain. T cells, B-cell-depleted T cells, or PBMCs supplied cDNA or gDNA.

CDR3 length: 14 amino acids. The J segment lost 1 base and the V segment lost 6 bases, leaving 5 bases of the junction unmatched. Germline V gene data show CDR1 as MNHEY and CDR2 as SVGAGI. Study processing details: By means of reference gene primer amplification, nucleated cell counts were estimated. The method was immunoSEQ multiplex PCR; TCRdb's version includes in-frame clones alone and lacks a portion of them. V and J calls plus clone size are reproduced from that table; the DNA served to infer D and trimming. The sample holds about 310,000 clones, roughly 86% seen once. The sequenced sample consisted of peripheral blood. The chain is built from TRBV6-5 and TRBJ1-1, with TRBD1 matching 7 bases. This TCR derives from a woman aged 50 to 65 who had recovered from COVID-19. For the CDR3, the DNA is TGTGCCAGCAGGAACAGGGGACCGAACACTGAAGCTTTCTTT. It translates to CASRNRGPNTEAFF.